The clone carrying this T cell receptor beta chain was detected ten times or more. The sample belongs to a study of T cells in Graves' hyperthyroidism and ophthalmopathy. V was pared by 4 bases and J by 2 bases, with 9 bases of the junction left unmatched. The germline V gene has CDR1 SGHAT and CDR2 FQNNGV. This CDR3 contains 16 residues. RNA transcripts yielded amplified TCR beta CDR3 regions. First-round RT-PCR targeting the TCR CDR3 was performed with the HTBI primer set. MiXCR was run by TCRdb on the multiplex PCR reads, yielding one entry per CDR3 protein. The table shows around 520,000 distinct CDR3 sequences, with approximately 25% occurring only once.

The receptor was isolated from a woman aged 30 to 39 with Graves' ophthalmopathy. This chain joins TRBV11-2 and TRBJ2-7; 9 bases line up with TRBD1. Sequencing was done on a sample of blood. The CDR3 sequence: CASSSPGTGYTYEQYF. The CDR3 nucleotides are TGTGCCAGCAGCTCCCCCGGGACAGGGTATACCTACGAGCAGTACTTC.